The entry that follows covers one T cell receptor beta chain sequence. This sample is part of a study of blood T cell repertoires in COVID-19. Germline V gene sequence: CDR1 SGDLS, CDR2 YYNGEE. CDR3 length equals 12 residues. Deletions cut 0 bases from V and 7 bases from J, with 5 bases between. Measured with immunoSEQ multiplex PCR; TCRdb has only the in-frame clones, and not every one. The sample comprises hundreds of thousands of clones, approximately 91% of which are singletons, and about 6.5% rests with the top ten. The sequenced sample consisted of peripheral blood. This sequence was found in a man in his 60s who had recovered from COVID-19. The rearrangement joins TRBV9 to TRBJ1-3; D gene unclear. CDR3 DNA sequence: TGTGCCAGCAGCGTAGAACGGAACACCATATATTTT. Amino acid sequence: CASSVERNTIYF.